This T cell receptor (beta chain) was observed in a study of T cell responses to AZD1222 COVID-19 vaccine. TCRdb keeps only in-frame clones here, not all; method: immunoSEQ multiplex PCR. The repertoire holds roughly 140,000 clones, more than 70% seen once, with about 15% in the top ten. V lost 7 bases and J 6 bases, leaving 16 bases between the germline ends. The CDR3 is 14 amino acids. Germline lookup yields CDR1 LNHDA and CDR2 SQIVND (reference sequence). In the case of this clone: Its specificity is unknown.

Findings and caveats of the study: The sample set comprised mostly white British donors with more females, and clonal diversity was possibly underestimated.

The chain is built from TRBV19 and TRBJ1-5, with unresolved D. The receptor's source is an adult in good health. Here the sequenced sample was peripheral blood, taken on day 0 of AZD1222 vaccination. The CDR3 sequence: CASMRSPPPQPQHF. In DNA form, the CDR3 reads TGTGCCAGTATGAGGTCTCCACCGCCTCAGCCCCAGCATTTT. The entire variable domain, with the rest obtained from reference TRBV19 and TRBJ1-5, is as follows: DGGITQSPKYLFRKEGQNVTLSCEQNLNHDAMYWYRQDPGQGLRLIYYSQIVNDFQKGDIAEGYSVSREKKESFPLTVTSAQKNPTAFYLCASMRSPPPQPQHFGDGTRLSIL.